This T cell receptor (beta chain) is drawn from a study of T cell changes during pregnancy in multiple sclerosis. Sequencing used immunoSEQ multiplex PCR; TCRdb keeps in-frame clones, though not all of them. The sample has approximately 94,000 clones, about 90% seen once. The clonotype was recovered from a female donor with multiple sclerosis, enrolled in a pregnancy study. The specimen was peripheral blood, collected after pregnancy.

The chain's CDR3 is CATSVGGGRAEAFF. CDR3 coding DNA: TGTGCCACCAGCGTAGGGGGAGGGAGGGCTGAAGCTTTCTTT. The chain carries TRBV15 and TRBJ1-1; possibly TRBD1 for D (6 bases). Looked up from germline, CDR1 is LNHNV and CDR2 is YYDKDF (reference sequence). V was pared by 5 bases and J by 6 bases, with 16 bases between. The CDR3 has 14 amino acids.